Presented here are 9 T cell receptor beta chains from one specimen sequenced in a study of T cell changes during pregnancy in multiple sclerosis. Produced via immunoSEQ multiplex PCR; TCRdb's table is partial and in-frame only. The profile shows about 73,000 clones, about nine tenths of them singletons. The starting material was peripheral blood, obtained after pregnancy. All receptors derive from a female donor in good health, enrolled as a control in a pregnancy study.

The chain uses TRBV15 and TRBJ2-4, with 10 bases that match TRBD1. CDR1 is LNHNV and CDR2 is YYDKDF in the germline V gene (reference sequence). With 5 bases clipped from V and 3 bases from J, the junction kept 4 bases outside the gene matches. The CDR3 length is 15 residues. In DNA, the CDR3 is TGTGCCACCAGCCCCGGGGACAGGGGCAAAAACATTCAGTACTTC. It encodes CATSPGDRGKNIQYF.

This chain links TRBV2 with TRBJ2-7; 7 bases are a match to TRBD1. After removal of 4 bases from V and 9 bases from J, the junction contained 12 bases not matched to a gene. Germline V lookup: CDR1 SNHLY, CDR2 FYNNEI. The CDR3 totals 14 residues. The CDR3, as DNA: TGTGCCAGCAGTGGAGGGGGCGGCAAACCGGGGCAGTACTTC. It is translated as CASSGGGGKPGQYF.

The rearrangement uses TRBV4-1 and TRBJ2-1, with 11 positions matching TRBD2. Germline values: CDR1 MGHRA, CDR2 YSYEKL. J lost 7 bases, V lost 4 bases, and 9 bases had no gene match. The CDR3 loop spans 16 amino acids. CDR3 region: CASSPPLAGVRNEQFF. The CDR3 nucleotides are TGCGCCAGCAGCCCTCCACTAGCGGGAGTGCGGAATGAGCAGTTCTTC.

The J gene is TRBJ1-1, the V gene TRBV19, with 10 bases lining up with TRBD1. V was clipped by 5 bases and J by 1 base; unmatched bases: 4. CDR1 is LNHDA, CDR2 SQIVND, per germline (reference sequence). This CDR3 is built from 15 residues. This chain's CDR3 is CASSPWTGGNTEAFF. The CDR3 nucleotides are TGTGCCAGTAGTCCGTGGACAGGGGGGAACACTGAAGCTTTCTTT.

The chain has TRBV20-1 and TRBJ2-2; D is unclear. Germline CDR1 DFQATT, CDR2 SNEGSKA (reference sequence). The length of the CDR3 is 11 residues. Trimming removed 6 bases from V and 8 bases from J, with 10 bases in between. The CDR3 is CSAPVQGELFF. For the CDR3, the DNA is TGCAGTGCCCCCGTTCAGGGGGAGCTGTTTTTT.

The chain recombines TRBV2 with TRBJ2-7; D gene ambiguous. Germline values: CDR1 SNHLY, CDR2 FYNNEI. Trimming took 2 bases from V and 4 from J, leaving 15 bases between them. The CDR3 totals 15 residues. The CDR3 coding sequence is TGTGCCAGCAGTGAATCTGCAGGTACTTTATACGAGCAGTACTTC. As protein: CASSESAGTLYEQYF.

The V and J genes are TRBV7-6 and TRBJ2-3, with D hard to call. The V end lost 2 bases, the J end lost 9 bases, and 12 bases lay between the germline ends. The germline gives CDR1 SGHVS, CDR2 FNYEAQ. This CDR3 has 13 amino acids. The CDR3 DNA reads TGTGCCAGCAGCTTACTAGAGTCAAGCACGCAGTATTTT. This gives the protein CASSLLESSTQYF.

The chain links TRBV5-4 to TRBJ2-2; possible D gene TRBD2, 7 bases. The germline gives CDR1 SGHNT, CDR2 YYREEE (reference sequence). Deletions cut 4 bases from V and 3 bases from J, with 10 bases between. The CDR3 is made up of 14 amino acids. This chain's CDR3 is CASSRGADTGELFF. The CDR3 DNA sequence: TGTGCCAGCAGCCGGGGGGCGGACACCGGGGAGCTGTTTTTT.

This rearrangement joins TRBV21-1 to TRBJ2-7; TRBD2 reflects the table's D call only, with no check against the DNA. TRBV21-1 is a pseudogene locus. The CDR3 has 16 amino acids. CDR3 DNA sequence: TGTGCCAGCACCCAGGGGGGACTAGCGAGCTCCTACGAGCAGTACTTC. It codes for CASTQGGLASSYEQYF.